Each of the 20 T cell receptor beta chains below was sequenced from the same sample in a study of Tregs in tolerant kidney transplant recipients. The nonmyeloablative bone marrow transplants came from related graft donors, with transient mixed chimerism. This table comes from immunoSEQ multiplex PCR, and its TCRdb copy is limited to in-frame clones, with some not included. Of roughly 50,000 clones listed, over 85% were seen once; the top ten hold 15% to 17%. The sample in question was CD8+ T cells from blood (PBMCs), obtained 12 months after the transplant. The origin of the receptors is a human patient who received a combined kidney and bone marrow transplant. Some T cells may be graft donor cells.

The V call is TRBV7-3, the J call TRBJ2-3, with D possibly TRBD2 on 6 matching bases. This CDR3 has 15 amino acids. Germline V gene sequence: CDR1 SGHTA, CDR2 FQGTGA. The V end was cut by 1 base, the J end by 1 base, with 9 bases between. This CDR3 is CASSLIGGGTDTQYF. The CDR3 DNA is TGTGCCAGCAGCTTAATAGGAGGGGGCACAGATACGCAGTATTTT.

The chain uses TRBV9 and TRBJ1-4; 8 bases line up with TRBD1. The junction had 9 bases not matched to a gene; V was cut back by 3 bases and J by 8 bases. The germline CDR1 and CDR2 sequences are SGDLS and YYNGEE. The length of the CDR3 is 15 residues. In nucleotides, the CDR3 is TGTGCCAGCAGCGCTGCGACAGGGGTTTTGGAAAAACTGTTTTTT. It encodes CASSAATGVLEKLFF.

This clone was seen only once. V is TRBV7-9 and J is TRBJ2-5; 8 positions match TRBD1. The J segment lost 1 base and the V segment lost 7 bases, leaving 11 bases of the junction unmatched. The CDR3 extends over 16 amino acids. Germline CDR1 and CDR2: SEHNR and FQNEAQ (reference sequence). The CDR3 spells CASTAGTGFSQETQYF. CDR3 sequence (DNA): TGTGCCAGCACCGCCGGGACAGGTTTTTCCCAAGAGACCCAGTACTTC.

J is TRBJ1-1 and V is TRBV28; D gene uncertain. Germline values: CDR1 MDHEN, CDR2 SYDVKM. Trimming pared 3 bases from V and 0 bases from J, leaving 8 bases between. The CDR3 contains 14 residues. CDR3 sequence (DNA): TGTGCCAGCAGTTTTGGCGGCATGAACACTGAAGCTTTCTTT. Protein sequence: CASSFGGMNTEAFF. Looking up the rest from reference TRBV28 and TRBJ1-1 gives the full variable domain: DVKVTQSSRYLVKRTGEKVFLECVQDMDHENMFWYRQDPGLGLRLIYFSYDVKMKEKGDIPEGYSVSREKKERFSLILESASTNQTSMYLCASSFGGMNTEAFFGQGTRLTVV.

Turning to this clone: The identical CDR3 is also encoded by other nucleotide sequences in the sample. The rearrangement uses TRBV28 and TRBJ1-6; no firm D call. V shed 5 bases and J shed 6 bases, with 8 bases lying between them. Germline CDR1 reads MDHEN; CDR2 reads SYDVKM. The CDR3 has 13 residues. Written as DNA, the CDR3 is TGTGCCAGCAGTGGCAGAGGTAATTCACCCCTCCACTTT. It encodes CASSGRGNSPLHF.

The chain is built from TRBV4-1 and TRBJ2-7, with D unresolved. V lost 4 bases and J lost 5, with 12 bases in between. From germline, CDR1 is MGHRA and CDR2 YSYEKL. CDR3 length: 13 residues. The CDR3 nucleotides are TGCGCCAGCAGCCCTAAAAACTCGGACGAGCAGTACTTC. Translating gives CASSPKNSDEQYF.

The CDR3 nucleotides read TGCGCCAGCAGCCAAGATGGAGGGGTCGGGGGTAGGGCCAACGTCCTGACTTTC. Translation gives CASSQDGGVGGRANVLTF. The chain couples TRBV4-1 to TRBJ2-6, with D maybe TRBD2 (6 bases). The ends were cut back, 0 bases at V and 5 bases at J, with 17 bases in the middle. The V gene's germline CDR1 is MGHRA and CDR2 YSYEKL. The CDR3 sequence is 18 residues long.

Written as DNA, the CDR3 is TGTGCCAGCAGCCCCGGGTGGGCCTACGAGCAGTACTTC. Translation gives CASSPGWAYEQYF. The chain has TRBV9 and TRBJ2-7; D not resolved. Germline V gene data show CDR1 as SGDLS and CDR2 as YYNGEE. Trimming shortened V by 4 bases and J by 2 bases, and 10 bases separated the two germline ends. This CDR3 has 13 amino acids.

CDR3 nucleotide sequence: TGTGCCAGCAGTGCCGGACTCGAGGACAATGAGCAGTTCTTC. It specifies CASSAGLEDNEQFF. The chain combines TRBV6-4 with TRBJ2-1, with a tentative D call TRBD2 (5 bases). CDR1 is MRHNA, CDR2 SNTAGT, per germline. The CDR3 loop spans 14 amino acids. Trimming took 4 bases from V and 5 from J, leaving 12 bases between them.

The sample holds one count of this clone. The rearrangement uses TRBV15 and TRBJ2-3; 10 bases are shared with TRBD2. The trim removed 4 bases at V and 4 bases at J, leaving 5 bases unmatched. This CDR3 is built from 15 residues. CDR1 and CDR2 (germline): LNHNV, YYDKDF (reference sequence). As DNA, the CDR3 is TGTGCCACCAGCACGCAAGCGGGAGGGTCAGATACGCAGTATTTT. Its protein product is CATSTQAGGSDTQYF.

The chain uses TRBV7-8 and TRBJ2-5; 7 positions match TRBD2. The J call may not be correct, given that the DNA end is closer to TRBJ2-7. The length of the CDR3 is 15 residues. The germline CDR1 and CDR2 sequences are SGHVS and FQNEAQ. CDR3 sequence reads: CASSPWGGWDYEQYF. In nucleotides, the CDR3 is TGTGCCAGCAGCCCCTGGGGGGGGTGGGACTACGAGCAGTACTTC.

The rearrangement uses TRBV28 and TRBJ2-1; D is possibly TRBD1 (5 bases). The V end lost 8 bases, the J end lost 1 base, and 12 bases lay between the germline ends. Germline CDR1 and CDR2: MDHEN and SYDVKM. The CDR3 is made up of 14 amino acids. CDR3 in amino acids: CASQGVGSYNEQFF. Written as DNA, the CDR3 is TGTGCCAGCCAAGGGGTAGGGTCCTACAATGAGCAGTTCTTC. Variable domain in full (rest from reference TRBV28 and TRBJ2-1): DVKVTQSSRYLVKRTGEKVFLECVQDMDHENMFWYRQDPGLGLRLIYFSYDVKMKEKGDIPEGYSVSREKKERFSLILESASTNQTSMYLCASQGVGSYNEQFFGPGTRLTVL.

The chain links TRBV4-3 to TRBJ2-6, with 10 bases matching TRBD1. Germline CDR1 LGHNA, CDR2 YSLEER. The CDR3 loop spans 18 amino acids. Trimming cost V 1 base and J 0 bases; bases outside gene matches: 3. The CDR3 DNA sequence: TGCGCCAGCAGCCAAGGGACAGGGGGAGCCTCTGGGGCCAACGTCCTGACTTTC. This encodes CASSQGTGGASGANVLTF.

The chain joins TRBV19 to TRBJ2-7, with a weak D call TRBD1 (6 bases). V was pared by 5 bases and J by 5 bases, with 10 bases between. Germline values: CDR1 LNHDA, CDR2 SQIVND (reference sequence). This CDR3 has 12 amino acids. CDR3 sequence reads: CASSYTGNEQYF. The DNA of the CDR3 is TGTGCCAGTAGTTACACAGGGAACGAGCAGTACTTC.

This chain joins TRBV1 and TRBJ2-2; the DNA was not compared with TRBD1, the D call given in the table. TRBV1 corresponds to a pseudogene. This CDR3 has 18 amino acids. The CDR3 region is CTSSQVPPHRGGTGELFF. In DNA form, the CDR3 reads TGCACCAGCAGCCAAGTCCCCCCCCACAGGGGGGGGACCGGGGAGCTGTTTTTT.

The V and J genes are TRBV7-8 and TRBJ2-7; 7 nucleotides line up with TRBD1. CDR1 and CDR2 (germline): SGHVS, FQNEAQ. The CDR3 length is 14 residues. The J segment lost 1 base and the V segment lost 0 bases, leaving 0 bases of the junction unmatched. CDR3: CASSLADRSYEQYF. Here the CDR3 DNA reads TGTGCCAGCAGCTTAGCGGACAGGTCCTACGAGCAGTACTTC.

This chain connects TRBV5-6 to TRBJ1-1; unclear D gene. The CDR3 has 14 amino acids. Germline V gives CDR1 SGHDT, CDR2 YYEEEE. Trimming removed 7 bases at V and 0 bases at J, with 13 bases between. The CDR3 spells CASFRTDMNTEAFF. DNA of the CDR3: TGTGCCAGCTTCCGAACAGACATGAACACTGAAGCTTTCTTT.

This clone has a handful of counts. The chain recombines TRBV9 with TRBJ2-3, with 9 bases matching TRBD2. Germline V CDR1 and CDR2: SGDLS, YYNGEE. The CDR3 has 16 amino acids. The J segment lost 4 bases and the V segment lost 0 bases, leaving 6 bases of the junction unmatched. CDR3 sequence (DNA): TGTGCCAGCAGCGTAGATGCGGGGGGGCCGGCAGATACGCAGTATTTT. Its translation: CASSVDAGGPADTQYF.

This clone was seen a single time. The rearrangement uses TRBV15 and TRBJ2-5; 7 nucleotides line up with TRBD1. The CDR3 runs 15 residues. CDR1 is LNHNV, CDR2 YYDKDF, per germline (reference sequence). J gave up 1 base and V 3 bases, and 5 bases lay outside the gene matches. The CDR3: CATSRGWDSQETQYF. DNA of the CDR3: TGTGCCACCAGCAGGGGCTGGGACAGCCAAGAGACCCAGTACTTC.

The CDR3 nucleotides read TGTGCCAGCAGTTCACGGGGTGGGAATTACACAGATACGCAGTATTTT. The encoded protein is CASSSRGGNYTDTQYF. The genes are TRBV27 and TRBJ2-3; a weak D match, TRBD2 (5 bases). V was cut by 4 bases and J by 2 bases, with 16 bases left in between. In germline, CDR1 is MNHEY, CDR2 SMNVEV (reference sequence). This CDR3 has 16 residues.